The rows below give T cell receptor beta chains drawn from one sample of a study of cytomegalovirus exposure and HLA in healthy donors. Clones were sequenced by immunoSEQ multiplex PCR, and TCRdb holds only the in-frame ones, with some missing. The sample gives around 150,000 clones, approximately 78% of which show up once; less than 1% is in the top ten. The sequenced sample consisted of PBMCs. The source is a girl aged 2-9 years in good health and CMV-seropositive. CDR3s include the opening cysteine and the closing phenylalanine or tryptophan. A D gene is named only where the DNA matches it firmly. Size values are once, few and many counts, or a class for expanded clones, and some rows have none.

CDR3 DNA: TGTGCCATCAGTGATAGATCCGTCCTGCCCACCGGGGAGCTGTTTTTT
CDR3 protein: CAISDRSVLPTGELFF
clone size: .
J gene: TRBJ2-2
D gene: .
V gene: TRBV10-3

CDR3 DNA: TGTGCCAGCAGCCAAGCCAAGGACAGAACACCATACGAGCAGTACTTC
CDR3 protein: CASSQAKDRTPYEQYF
clone size: .
J gene: TRBJ2-7
D gene: .
V gene: TRBV14

CDR3 DNA: TGTGCCAGCAGTTTGGGAGGCCCCGGGGCCTACGAGCAGTACTTC
CDR3 protein: CASSLGGPGAYEQYF
clone size: .
J gene: TRBJ2-7
D gene: .
V gene: TRBV27

CDR3 DNA: TGTGCCAGCAGTTGGGGACAGGGAGAGTACGAGCAGTACTTC
CDR3 protein: CASSWGQGEYEQYF
clone size: once
J gene: TRBJ2-7
D gene: TRBD1
V gene: TRBV28

CDR3 DNA: TGTGCCAGCAGTTTTCGGGTAAATCAGCCCCAGCATTTT
CDR3 protein: CASSFRVNQPQHF
clone size: .
J gene: TRBJ1-5
D gene: .
V gene: TRBV28

CDR3 DNA: TGTGCCAGCACTCTTGAGCTAGCTGGTGAGCAGTTCTTC
CDR3 protein: CASTLELAGEQFF
clone size: .
J gene: TRBJ2-1
D gene: .
V gene: TRBV28

CDR3 DNA: TGCGCCAGCAGCTTATTTACGGGGGCCGGGGAGCTGTTTTTT
CDR3 protein: CASSLFTGAGELFF
clone size: .
J gene: TRBJ2-2
D gene: .
V gene: TRBV5-1

CDR3 DNA: TGTGCCAGCAGCAGCCCCAGGACGACAGGCCGGGGCCCTAATGAAAAACTGTTTTTT
CDR3 protein: CASSSPRTTGRGPNEKLFF
clone size: few
J gene: TRBJ1-4
D gene: .
V gene: TRBV21-1

CDR3 DNA: TGTGCCAGCAGTACAGCACCCAAAAACATTCAGTACTTC
CDR3 protein: CASSTAPKNIQYF
clone size: .
J gene: TRBJ2-4
D gene: .
V gene: TRBV28

CDR3 DNA: TGCAGCGCCATACAGCGGACGTCCTACGAGCAGTACTTC
CDR3 protein: CSAIQRTSYEQYF
clone size: few
J gene: TRBJ2-7
D gene: .
V gene: TRBV29-1

CDR3 DNA: TGTGCCAGCAGCAGATACCGGACAGGGGTGGTGAAGAACACTGAAGCTTTCTTT
CDR3 protein: CASSRYRTGVVKNTEAFF
clone size: .
J gene: TRBJ1-1
D gene: .
V gene: TRBV21-1

CDR3 DNA: TGTGCCAGCAGTGAATTAGGGGAGCGGGCCGGGGAGCTGTTTTTT
CDR3 protein: CASSELGERAGELFF
clone size: .
J gene: TRBJ2-2
D gene: .
V gene: TRBV6-1

CDR3 DNA: TGTGCCAGCAGCCTCCTTAGACAGGGCCAAGAGACCCAGTACTTC
CDR3 protein: CASSLLRQGQETQYF
clone size: .
J gene: TRBJ2-5
D gene: TRBD1
V gene: TRBV2

CDR3 DNA: TGTGCCAGCAGGAAGGGACAGGGGGCTGGGTCTACCTACACCTTC
CDR3 protein: CASRKGQGAGSTYTF
clone size: .
J gene: TRBJ1-2
D gene: TRBD1
V gene: TRBV27

CDR3 DNA: TGTGCCAGTGGGACTAGCGGGAGCACAGATACGCAGTATTTT
CDR3 protein: CASGTSGSTDTQYF
clone size: .
J gene: TRBJ2-3
D gene: TRBD2
V gene: TRBV2

CDR3 DNA: TGTGCCAGTAGTATCGGGGTCACTGAAGCTTTCTTT
CDR3 protein: CASSIGVTEAFF
clone size: once
J gene: TRBJ1-1
D gene: .
V gene: TRBV19

CDR3 DNA: TGTGCCAGCAGAAGACGAGCACAGGGCAGGGACACTGAAGCTTTCTTT
CDR3 protein: CASRRRAQGRDTEAFF
clone size: few
J gene: TRBJ1-1
D gene: .
V gene: TRBV2

CDR3 DNA: TGCAGCGTTGTGAAGGGGGGGAACACAGATACGCAGTATTTT
CDR3 protein: CSVVKGGNTDTQYF
clone size: .
J gene: TRBJ2-3
D gene: .
V gene: TRBV29-1